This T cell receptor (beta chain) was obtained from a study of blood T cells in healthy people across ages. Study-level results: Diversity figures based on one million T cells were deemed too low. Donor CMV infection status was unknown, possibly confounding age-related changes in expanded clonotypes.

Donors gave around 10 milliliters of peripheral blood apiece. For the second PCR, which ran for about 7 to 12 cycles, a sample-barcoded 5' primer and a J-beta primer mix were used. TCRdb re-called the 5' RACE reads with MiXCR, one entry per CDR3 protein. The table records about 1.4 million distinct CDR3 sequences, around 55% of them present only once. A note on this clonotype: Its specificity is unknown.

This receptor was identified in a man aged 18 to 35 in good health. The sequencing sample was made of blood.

CDR3 amino acids: CAISERGTGANTEAFF. The CDR3 nucleotides read TGTGCCATCAGTGAGAGGGGGACGGGAGCGAACACTGAAGCTTTCTTT. V usage is TRBV10-3 and J usage is TRBJ1-1; D is possibly TRBD1 (6 bases). This CDR3 has 16 amino acids. In germline, CDR1 is ENHRY, CDR2 SYGVKD. The V and J ends lost 2 bases and 1 base respectively, with 14 bases between them.